The rows below give T cell receptor beta chains drawn from one sample of a study of healthy donors' naive CD4 and CD8 T cells. TCRdb re-called the reads with MiXCR, one entry per CDR3 protein. The top ten hold roughly 2.4% of the sample, which has 150,000 to 200,000 distinct CDR3 sequences, about 74% seen once. Sequencing input: naive CD4+ and CD8+ T cells sorted from blood, pooled from several donors. Every receptor here comes from a pool of human donors in good health; the sample pools cells from several healthy donors. The CDR3 runs from the conserved cysteine through the conserved F or W. A D gene is named only where the DNA matches it firmly. Part of the rows lack a size; the others show once, few, many or a class for expanded clones.

CDR3 protein	CDR3 DNA	J gene	V gene	D gene	clone size
CASSTSWQGSPLHF	TGTGCCAGTAGTACCTCTTGGCAGGGCTCACCCCTCCACTTT	TRBJ1-6	TRBV19	NA	NA
CSVGFSGLQETQYF	TGCAGCGTTGGGTTTAGCGGGCTCCAAGAGACCCAGTACTTC	TRBJ2-5	TRBV29-1	TRBD2	NA
CASSYSPGWTPEAFF	TGTGCCAGCAGTTACTCTCCAGGGTGGACCCCTGAAGCTTTCTTT	TRBJ1-1	TRBV6-5	NA	few
CASSPGAGGPETQYF	TGTGCCAGCAGCCCTGGAGCGGGAGGGCCTGAGACCCAGTACTTC	TRBJ2-5	TRBV6-6	TRBD2	NA
CASSLNTGELFF	TGTGCCAGCAGCCTGAACACCGGGGAGCTGTTTTTT	TRBJ2-2	TRBV5-1	NA	few
CSAPGLAGDGVREQYF	TGCAGTGCTCCTGGACTAGCGGGAGATGGTGTACGCGAGCAGTACTTC	TRBJ2-7	TRBV20-1	TRBD2	NA
CASSIGTGGYTEAFF	TGTGCCAGTAGTATCGGGACAGGGGGCTACACTGAAGCTTTCTTT	TRBJ1-1	TRBV19	TRBD1	NA
CASSLEGTYEQYF	TGTGCCAGCAGTTTAGAGGGGACCTACGAGCAGTACTTC	TRBJ2-7	TRBV12-3/TRBV12-4	NA	few
CSASTTLAGFSYEQYF	TGCAGTGCTAGTACGACTCTAGCGGGATTCTCCTACGAGCAGTACTTC	TRBJ2-7	TRBV20-1	TRBD2	NA
CATLDRAGNTIYF	TGTGCCACCTTGGACAGGGCTGGAAACACCATATATTTT	TRBJ1-3	TRBV6-6	TRBD1	NA
CSVSSTDTQYF	TGCAGCGTCAGTAGCACAGATACGCAGTATTTT	TRBJ2-3	TRBV29-1	NA	few
CASSYSGAQPQHF	TGTGCCAGCAGTTACTCAGGGGCTCAGCCCCAGCATTTT	TRBJ1-5	TRBV6-5	NA	NA
CSARDRDRGNSPLHF	TGCAGTGCTAGAGATCGGGACAGGGGAAACTCACCCCTCCACTTT	TRBJ1-6	TRBV20-1	TRBD1	NA
CSVEWRQGPSYEQYF	TGCAGCGTTGAATGGAGACAGGGCCCCTCCTACGAGCAGTACTTC	TRBJ2-7	TRBV29-1	TRBD1	few
CASSFRTRYYEQYF	TGTGCCAGCAGTTTTCGGACTAGATACTACGAGCAGTACTTC	TRBJ2-7	TRBV6-2/TRBV6-3	TRBD2	NA
CASSERGRTASGNTIYF	TGTGCCAGCAGTGAAAGGGGGCGGACCGCCTCTGGAAACACCATATATTTT	TRBJ1-3	TRBV6-1	TRBD1	NA
CASSLTVLTNYGYTF	TGTGCCAGCAGCTTGACCGTACTGACTAACTATGGCTACACCTTC	TRBJ1-2	TRBV5-5	NA	NA
CASSASTLHEQYF	TGTGCCAGCAGTGCCTCGACCTTGCACGAGCAGTACTTC	TRBJ2-7	TRBV11-1	NA	few
CAIGLAGEDEQYF	TGTGCCATCGGACTAGCGGGAGAGGACGAGCAGTACTTC	TRBJ2-7	TRBV10-3	TRBD2	once
CASSSTSGGTGTGELFF	TGTGCCAGCAGTTCGACTAGCGGGGGGACGGGCACCGGGGAGCTGTTTTTT	TRBJ2-2	TRBV5-4	TRBD2	NA
CASSYRLWGSSTDTQYF	TGTGCCAGCAGTTACCGGCTTTGGGGGAGTTCCACGGATACGCAGTATTTT	TRBJ2-3	TRBV6-5	NA	NA
CASSAGQDYEQYF	TGTGCCAGTAGTGCCGGACAGGACTACGAGCAGTACTTC	TRBJ2-7	TRBV19	TRBD1	few
CAISEFSGGYEQYF	TGTGCCATCAGTGAGTTTAGCGGCGGATACGAGCAGTACTTC	TRBJ2-7	TRBV10-3	NA	once